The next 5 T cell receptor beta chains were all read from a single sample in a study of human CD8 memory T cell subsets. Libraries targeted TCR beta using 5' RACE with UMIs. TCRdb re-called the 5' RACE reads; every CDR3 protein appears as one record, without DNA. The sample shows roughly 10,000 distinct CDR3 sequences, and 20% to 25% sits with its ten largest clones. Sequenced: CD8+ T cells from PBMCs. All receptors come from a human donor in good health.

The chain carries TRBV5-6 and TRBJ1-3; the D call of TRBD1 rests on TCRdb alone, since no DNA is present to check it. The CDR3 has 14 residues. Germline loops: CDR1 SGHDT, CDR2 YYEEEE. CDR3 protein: CASSLGQGGNTIYF.

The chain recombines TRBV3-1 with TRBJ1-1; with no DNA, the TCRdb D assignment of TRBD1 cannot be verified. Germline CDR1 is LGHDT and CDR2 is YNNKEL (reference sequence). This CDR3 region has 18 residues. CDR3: CASSQAGTGVRFNTEAFF.

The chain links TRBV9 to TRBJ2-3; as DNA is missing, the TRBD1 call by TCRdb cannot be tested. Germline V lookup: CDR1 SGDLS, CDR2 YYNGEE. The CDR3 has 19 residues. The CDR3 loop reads CASSVDSGTGGAVTDTQYF.

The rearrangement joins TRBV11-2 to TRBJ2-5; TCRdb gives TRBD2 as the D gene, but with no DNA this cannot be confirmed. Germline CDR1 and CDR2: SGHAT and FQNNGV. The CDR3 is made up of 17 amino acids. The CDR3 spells CASRTTLAGGPRETQYF.

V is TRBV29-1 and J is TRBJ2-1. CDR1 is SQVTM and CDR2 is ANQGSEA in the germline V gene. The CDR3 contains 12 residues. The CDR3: CSVERSYNEQFF.